Listed below are T cell receptor beta chains from one sample, sequenced in a study of PD-1 blockade in classical Hodgkin lymphoma. The protocol was immunoSEQ multiplex PCR, while the TCRdb copy is restricted to in-frame clones and leaves out a portion. The sample gives about 26,000 clones, roughly two thirds of which show up once; approximately 12% is in the top ten. Sequenced here: peripheral blood mononuclear cells (PBMCs), sampled before the second cycle of nivolumab. The receptors come from a human donor with classical Hodgkin lymphoma. The CDR3 runs from the conserved cysteine through the conserved F or W. D genes are given only for firm matches. Clone size appears in some rows only: once, few, many, or a class for an expanded clone.

size,J,D,V,DNA,CDR3
many,TRBJ2-5,TRBD1,TRBV6-1,TGTGCCAGCACTATCGGACAGGCTCCGACCCAGTACTTC,CASTIGQAPTQYF
NA,TRBJ2-2,NA,TRBV4-3,TGCGCCAGCAGCCAAGTTTGGAGCGGTAGGGGGGTAACCGGGGAGCTGTTTTTT,CASSQVWSGRGVTGELFF
NA,TRBJ1-2,NA,TRBV6-6,TGTGCCAGCAGTTACAATCTCCCCTCCGATGGCTACACCTTC,CASSYNLPSDGYTF
NA,TRBJ2-2,TRBD1,TRBV27,TGTGCCAGCAGTTCCCCGGGACAGGGGGATACCGGGGAGCTGTTTTTT,CASSSPGQGDTGELFF
NA,TRBJ2-1,TRBD1,TRBV10-1,TGCGCCAGCAGTAGCGGGACAGGGTTTCACAATGAGCAGTTCTTC,CASSSGTGFHNEQFF
medium-sized,TRBJ1-1,TRBD1,TRBV30,TGTGCCTGGAGCGGAGCAGGGGGAGGGGTCACTGAAGCTTTCTTT,CAWSGAGGGVTEAFF
NA,TRBJ2-5,NA,TRBV5-4,TGTGCCACCAGGGTGGTGGGAGAGCAAGAGACCCAGTACTTC,CATRVVGEQETQYF
NA,TRBJ2-4,NA,TRBV28,TGTGCCAGCAGTTTCGGGGATCGGAATAACATTCAGTACTTC,CASSFGDRNNIQYF
NA,TRBJ2-1,NA,TRBV30,TGTGCCTCCAGTCCGGCGCGGGGAAACAACAATGAGCAGTTCTTC,CASSPARGNNNEQFF
few,TRBJ2-7,TRBD1,TRBV5-8,TGTGCCAGCAGTTTCAGGGGGCTCGGCTCCTACGAGCAGTACTTC,CASSFRGLGSYEQYF
few,TRBJ1-3,TRBD1,TRBV2,TGTGCCAAAACTCGGACAGGGGGCGCGGGAAACACCATATATTTT,CAKTRTGGAGNTIYF
NA,TRBJ2-5,TRBD2,TRBV28,TGTGCCAGCTATTTAGCGGGGGGGCCGGAGACCCAGTACTTC,CASYLAGGPETQYF
NA,TRBJ2-7,NA,TRBV29-1,TGCAGCGTAGCTAATCGGGACACCTCCTACGAGCAGTACTTC,CSVANRDTSYEQYF
NA,TRBJ2-3,TRBD1,TRBV7-9,TGTGCCAGCAGCTTAGGACTCGGGACAGGGGCAGATACGCAGTATTTT,CASSLGLGTGADTQYF
NA,TRBJ1-5,NA,TRBV19,TGTGCCAGTAGTCTAATGTCAGGAGATCAGCCCCAGCATTTT,CASSLMSGDQPQHF